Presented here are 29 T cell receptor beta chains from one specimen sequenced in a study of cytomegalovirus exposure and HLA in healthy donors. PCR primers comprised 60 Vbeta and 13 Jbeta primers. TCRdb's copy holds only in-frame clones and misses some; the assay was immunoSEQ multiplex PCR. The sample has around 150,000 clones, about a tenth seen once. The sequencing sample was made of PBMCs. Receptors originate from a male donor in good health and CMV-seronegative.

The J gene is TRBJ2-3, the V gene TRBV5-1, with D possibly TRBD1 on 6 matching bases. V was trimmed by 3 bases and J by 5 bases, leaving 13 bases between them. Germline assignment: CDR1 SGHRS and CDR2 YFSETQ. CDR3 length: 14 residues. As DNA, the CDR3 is TGCGCCAGCAGCTCACAGGGTACCGGAGATACGCAGTATTTT. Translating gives CASSSQGTGDTQYF.

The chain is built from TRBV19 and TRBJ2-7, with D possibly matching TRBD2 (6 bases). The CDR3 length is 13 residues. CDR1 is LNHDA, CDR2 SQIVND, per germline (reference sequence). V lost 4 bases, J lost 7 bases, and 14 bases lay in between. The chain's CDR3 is CASSSAGLGEQYF. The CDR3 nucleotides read TGTGCCAGTAGTAGCGCGGGACTGGGGGAGCAGTACTTC.

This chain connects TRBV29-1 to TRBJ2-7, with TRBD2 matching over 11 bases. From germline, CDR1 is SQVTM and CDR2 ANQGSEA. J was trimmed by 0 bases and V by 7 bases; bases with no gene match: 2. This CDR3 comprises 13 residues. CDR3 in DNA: TGCAGCGCCGGGACTAGCGGCTCCTACGAGCAGTACTTC. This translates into CSAGTSGSYEQYF.

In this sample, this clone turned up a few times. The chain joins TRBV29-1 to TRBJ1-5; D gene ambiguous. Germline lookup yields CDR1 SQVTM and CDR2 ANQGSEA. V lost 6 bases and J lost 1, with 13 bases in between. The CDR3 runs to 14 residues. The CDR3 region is CSVSGGFSNQPQHF. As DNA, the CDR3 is TGCAGCGTGAGTGGCGGTTTCAGCAATCAGCCCCAGCATTTT.

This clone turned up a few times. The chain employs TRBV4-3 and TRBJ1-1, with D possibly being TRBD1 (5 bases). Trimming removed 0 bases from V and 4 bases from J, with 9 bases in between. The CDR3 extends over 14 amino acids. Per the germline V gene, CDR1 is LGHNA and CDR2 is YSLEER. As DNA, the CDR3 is TGCGCCAGCAGCCAAGATGGGGGGACCACTGAAGCTTTCTTT. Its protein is CASSQDGGTTEAFF.

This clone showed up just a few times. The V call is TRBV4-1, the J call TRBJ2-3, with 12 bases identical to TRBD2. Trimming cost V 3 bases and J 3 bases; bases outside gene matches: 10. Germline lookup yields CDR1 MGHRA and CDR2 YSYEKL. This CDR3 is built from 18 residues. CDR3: CASSHPTSGGSRTDTQYF. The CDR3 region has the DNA TGCGCCAGCAGCCATCCCACTAGCGGGGGGAGTAGGACAGATACGCAGTATTTT.

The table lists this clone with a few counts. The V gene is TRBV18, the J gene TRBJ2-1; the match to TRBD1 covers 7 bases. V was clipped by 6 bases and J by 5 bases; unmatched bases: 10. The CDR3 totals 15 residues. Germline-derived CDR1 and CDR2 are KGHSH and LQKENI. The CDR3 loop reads CASSRPGQSNNEQFF. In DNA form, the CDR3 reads TGTGCCAGCTCTCGACCGGGACAGTCTAACAATGAGCAGTTCTTC.

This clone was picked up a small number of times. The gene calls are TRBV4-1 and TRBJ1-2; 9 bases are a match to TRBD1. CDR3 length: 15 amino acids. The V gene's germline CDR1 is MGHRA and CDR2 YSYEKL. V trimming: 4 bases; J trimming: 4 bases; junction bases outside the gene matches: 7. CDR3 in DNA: TGCGCCAGCAGCCCCTGGACAGGGGCCCTCTATGGCTACACCTTC. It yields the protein CASSPWTGALYGYTF.

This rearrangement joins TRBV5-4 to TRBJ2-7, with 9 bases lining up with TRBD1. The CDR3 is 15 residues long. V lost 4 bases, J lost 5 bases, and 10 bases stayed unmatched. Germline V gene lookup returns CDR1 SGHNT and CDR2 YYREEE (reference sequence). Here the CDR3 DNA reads TGTGCCAGCAGCCCCCCAGGGACAGGGAACCACGAGCAGTACTTC. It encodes CASSPPGTGNHEQYF. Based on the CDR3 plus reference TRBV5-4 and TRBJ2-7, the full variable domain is ETGVTQSPTHLIKTRGQQVTLRCSSQSGHNTVSWYQQALGQGPQFIFQYYREEENGRGNFPPRFSGLQFPNYSSELNVNALELDDSALYLCASSPPGTGNHEQYFGPGTRLTVT.

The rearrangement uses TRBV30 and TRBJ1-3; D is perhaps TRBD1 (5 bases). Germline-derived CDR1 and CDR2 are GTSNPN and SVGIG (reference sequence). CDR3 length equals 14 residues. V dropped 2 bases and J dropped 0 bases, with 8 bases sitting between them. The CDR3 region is CAWSHRSSGNTIYF. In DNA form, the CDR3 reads TGTGCCTGGAGTCACAGGAGCTCTGGAAACACCATATATTTT.

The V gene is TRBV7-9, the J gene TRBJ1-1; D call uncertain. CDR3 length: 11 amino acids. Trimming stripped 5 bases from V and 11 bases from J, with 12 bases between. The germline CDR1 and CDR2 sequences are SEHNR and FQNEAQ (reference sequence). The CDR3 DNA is TGTGCCAGCAGCGGCAGTTGGGCGGCTTTCTTT. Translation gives CASSGSWAAFF.

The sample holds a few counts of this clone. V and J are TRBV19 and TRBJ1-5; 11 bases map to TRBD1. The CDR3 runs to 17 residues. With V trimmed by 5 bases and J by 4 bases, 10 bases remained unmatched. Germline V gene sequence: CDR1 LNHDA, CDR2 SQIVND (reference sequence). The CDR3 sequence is CASSAGTGGGRNQPQHF. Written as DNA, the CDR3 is TGTGCCAGTAGTGCGGGGACAGGGGGAGGGCGAAATCAGCCCCAGCATTTT. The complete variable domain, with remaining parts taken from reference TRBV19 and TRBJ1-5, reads DGGITQSPKYLFRKEGQNVTLSCEQNLNHDAMYWYRQDPGQGLRLIYYSQIVNDFQKGDIAEGYSVSREKKESFPLTVTSAQKNPTAFYLCASSAGTGGGRNQPQHFGDGTRLSIL.

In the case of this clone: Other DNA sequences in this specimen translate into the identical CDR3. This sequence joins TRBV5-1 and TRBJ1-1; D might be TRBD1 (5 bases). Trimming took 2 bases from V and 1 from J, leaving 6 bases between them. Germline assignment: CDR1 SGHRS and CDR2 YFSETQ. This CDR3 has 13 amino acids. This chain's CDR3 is CASSFTGNTEAFF. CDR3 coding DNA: TGCGCCAGCAGCTTCACAGGGAACACTGAAGCTTTCTTT.

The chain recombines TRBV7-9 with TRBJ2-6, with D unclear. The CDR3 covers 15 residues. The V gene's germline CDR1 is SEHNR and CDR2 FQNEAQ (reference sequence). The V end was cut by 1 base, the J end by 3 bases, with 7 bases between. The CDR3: CASSLGGFGANVLTF. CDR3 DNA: TGTGCCAGCAGCTTAGGAGGCTTTGGGGCCAACGTCCTGACTTTC.

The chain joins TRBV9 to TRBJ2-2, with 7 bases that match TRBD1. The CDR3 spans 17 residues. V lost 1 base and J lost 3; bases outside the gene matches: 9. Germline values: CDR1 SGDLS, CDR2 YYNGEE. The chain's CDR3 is CASSVPRQGVDTGELFF. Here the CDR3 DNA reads TGTGCCAGCAGCGTACCGCGGCAGGGGGTCGACACCGGGGAGCTGTTTTTT.

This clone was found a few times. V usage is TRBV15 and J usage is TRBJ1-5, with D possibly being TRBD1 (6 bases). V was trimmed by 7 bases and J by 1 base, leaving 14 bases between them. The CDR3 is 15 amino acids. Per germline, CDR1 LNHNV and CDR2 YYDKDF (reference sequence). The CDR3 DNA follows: TGTGCCACCATATCGGGCAGGGGCAGCAATCAGCCCCAGCATTTT. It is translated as CATISGRGSNQPQHF.

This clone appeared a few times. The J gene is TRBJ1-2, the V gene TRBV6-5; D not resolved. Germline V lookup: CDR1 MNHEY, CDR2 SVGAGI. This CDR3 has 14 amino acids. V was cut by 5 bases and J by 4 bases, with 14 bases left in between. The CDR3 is CASSPEGSLYGYTF. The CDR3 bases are TGTGCCAGCAGTCCAGAAGGGAGTCTCTATGGCTACACCTTC.

The CDR3, as DNA: TGTGCCATCGGCCAGGCTCTTAGCACAGATACGCAGTATTTT. Translated, it gives CAIGQALSTDTQYF. The rearrangement joins TRBV10-3 to TRBJ2-3; D is unclear. Per germline, CDR1 ENHRY and CDR2 SYGVKD. This CDR3 has 14 amino acids. Deletions cut 8 bases from V and 0 bases from J, with 12 bases between.

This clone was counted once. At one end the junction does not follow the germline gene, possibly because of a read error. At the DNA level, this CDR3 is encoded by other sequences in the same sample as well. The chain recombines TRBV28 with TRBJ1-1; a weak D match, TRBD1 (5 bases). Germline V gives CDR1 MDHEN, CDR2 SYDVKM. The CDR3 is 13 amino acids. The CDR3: CASRQGRNPEAFF. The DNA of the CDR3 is TGTGCCAGCCGCCAGGGCCGGAACCCTGAAGCTTTCTTT.

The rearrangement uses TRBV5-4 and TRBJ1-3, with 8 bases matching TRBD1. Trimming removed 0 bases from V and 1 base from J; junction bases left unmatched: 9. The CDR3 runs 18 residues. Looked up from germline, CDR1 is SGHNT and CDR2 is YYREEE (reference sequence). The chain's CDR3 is CASSLGAPGQGSGNTIYF. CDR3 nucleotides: TGTGCCAGCAGCTTGGGGGCCCCCGGACAGGGTTCTGGAAACACCATATATTTT.

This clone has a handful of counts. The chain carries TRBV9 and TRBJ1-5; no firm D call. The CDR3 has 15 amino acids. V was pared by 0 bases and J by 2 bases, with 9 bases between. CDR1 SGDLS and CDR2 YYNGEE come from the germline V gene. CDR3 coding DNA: TGTGCCAGCAGCGTAGGCGGCGGGGGCAATCAGCCCCAGCATTTT. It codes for CASSVGGGGNQPQHF.

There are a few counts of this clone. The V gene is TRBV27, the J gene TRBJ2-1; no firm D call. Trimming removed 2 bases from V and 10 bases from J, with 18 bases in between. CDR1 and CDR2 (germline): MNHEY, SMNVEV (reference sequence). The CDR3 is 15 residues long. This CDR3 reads CASSLALSNRLEQFF. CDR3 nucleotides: TGTGCCAGCAGTTTAGCCCTGAGCAATCGCCTCGAGCAGTTCTTC.

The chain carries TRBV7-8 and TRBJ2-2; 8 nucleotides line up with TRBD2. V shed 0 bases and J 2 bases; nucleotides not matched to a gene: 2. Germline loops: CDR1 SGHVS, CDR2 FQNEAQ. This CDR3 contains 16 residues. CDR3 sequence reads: CASSLALAGNTGELFF. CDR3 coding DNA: TGTGCCAGCAGCTTAGCTCTAGCGGGTAACACCGGGGAGCTGTTTTTT.

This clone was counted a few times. Written as DNA, the CDR3 is TGTGCCAGTACTATAAACATTAGCGGTGAGACCCAGTACTTC. This gives the protein CASTINISGETQYF. This chain links TRBV7-2 with TRBJ2-5; D might be TRBD2 (6 bases). Germline V gives CDR1 SGHTA, CDR2 FQGNSA. V lost 9 bases and J lost 5, with 19 bases in between. The CDR3 is 14 residues long.

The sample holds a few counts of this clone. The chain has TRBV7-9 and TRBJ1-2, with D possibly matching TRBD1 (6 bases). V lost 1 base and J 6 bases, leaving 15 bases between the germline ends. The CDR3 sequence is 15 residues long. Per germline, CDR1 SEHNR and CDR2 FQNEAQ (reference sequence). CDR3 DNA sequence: TGTGCCAGCAGCTTAGAGTCCCGGGGGGCGGATGGCTACACCTTC. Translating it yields CASSLESRGADGYTF.

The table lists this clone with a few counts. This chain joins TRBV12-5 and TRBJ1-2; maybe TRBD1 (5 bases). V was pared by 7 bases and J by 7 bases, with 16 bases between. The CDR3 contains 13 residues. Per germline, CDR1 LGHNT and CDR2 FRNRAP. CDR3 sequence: CASALEGALGYTF. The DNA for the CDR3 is TGTGCTAGTGCCCTAGAAGGGGCTCTTGGCTACACCTTC.

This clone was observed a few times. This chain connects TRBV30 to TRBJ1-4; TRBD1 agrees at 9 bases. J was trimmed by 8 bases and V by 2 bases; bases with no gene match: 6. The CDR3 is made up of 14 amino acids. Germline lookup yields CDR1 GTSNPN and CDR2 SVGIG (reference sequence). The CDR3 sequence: CAWSYRGRREKLFF. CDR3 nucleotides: TGTGCCTGGAGTTACAGGGGGCGCCGGGAAAAACTGTTTTTT.

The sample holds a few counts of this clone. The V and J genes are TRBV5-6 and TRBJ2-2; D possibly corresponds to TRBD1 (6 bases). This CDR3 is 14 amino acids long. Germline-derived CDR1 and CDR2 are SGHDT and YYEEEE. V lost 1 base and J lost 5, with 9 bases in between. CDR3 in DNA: TGTGCCAGCAGCTTGAGGCAGGGGACCGGGGAGCTGTTTTTT. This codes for CASSLRQGTGELFF.

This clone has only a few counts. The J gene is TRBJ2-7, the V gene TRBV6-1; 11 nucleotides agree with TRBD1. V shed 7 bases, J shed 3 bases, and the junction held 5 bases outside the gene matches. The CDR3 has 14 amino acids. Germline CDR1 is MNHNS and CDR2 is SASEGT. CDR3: CASNPGTGGYEQYF. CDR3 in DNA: TGTGCCAGCAACCCCGGGACAGGGGGCTACGAGCAGTACTTC.